Given below is one TCR beta chain in context. The CDR3 consists of 16 residues. Germline V gives CDR1 SGHRS, CDR2 YFSETQ. With 0 bases clipped from V and 4 bases from J, the junction kept 5 bases outside the gene matches. Assay used: immunoSEQ multiplex PCR; TCRdb lists only in-frame clones, some missing. The sample consists of 100,000 to 150,000 clones, 85% of them appearing once. The data are from a study of blood T cell repertoires in COVID-19. Study context: PBMCs, B-cell-depleted T cells, or T cells were the source of the cDNA or gDNA that made up the material.

The material sequenced was peripheral blood. The chain has TRBV5-1 and TRBJ1-1; TRBD1 matches 11 bases. The receptor's source is a woman at least 80 years old with acute or convalescent COVID-19. In DNA form, the CDR3 reads TGCGCCAGCAGCTTGGTGAGGGGGACAGGGGGCACTGAAGCTTTCTTT. This codes for CASSLVRGTGGTEAFF.